The entry below gives a single T cell receptor (beta chain) sequence along with its context. Antigen specificity is unknown. The sample originates from a study of T cells in Graves' hyperthyroidism and ophthalmopathy. Study background: Peripheral blood specimens were obtained at initial diagnosis, prior to any treatment. Study-wide points: Blood samples included most of the expanded thyroid clonotypes exceeding 0.001.

TCR beta CDR3 regions were amplified from RNA transcripts. Initially, a first-round RT-PCR of the TCR CDR3 employed the HTBI primer set. TCRdb re-derived calls from the multiplex PCR reads in MiXCR, one entry per CDR3 protein. The sample shows hundreds of thousands of distinct CDR3 sequences, over 11% of them seen only once. The PBMCs studied were ones that came from 9 to 10 ml fresh peripheral blood. The CDR3 is 18 amino acids. Germline assignment: CDR1 MDHEN and CDR2 SYDVKM. Germline trimming cut 7 bases from V and 2 bases from J; bases unmatched to any gene: 14. V usage is TRBV28 and J usage is TRBJ2-7; the match to TRBD2 covers 13 bases. The TCR was taken from a woman in her 30s with Graves' hyperthyroidism. The sample comprised blood. The CDR3 sequence: CASTFTLWTSGSPYEQYF. Written as DNA, the CDR3 is TGTGCCAGCACTTTCACCCTATGGACTAGCGGGAGCCCCTACGAGCAGTACTTC.